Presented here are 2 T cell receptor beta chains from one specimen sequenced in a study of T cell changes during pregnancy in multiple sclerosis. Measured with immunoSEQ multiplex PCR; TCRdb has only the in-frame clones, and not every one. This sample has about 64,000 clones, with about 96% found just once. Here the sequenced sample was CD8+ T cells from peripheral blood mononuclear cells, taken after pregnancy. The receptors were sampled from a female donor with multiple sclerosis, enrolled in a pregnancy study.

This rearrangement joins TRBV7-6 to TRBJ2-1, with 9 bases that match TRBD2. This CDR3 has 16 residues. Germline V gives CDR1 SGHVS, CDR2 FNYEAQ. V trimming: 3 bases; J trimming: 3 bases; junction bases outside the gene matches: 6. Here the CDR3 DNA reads TGTGCCAGCAGCTTTAGGGCTAGCGGGATCTACAATGAGCAGTTCTTC. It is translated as CASSFRASGIYNEQFF.

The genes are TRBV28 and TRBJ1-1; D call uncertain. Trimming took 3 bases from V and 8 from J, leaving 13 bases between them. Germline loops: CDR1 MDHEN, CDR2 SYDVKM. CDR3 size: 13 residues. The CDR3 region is CASSLTYRSEAFF. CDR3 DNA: TGTGCCAGCAGTTTGACATACAGATCCGAAGCTTTCTTT.